This record concerns one TCR beta chain sequence. Profiling relied on immunoSEQ multiplex PCR, and the TCRdb table lists in-frame clones only, not all of them. The table shows approximately 40,000 clones, with 95% to 97% occurring only once. These data come from a study of T cell changes during pregnancy in multiple sclerosis. The ends were cut back, 4 bases at V and 3 bases at J, with 11 bases in the middle. Germline CDR1 reads SGHDT; CDR2 reads YYEEEE. The CDR3 contains 13 residues. The V gene is TRBV5-6, the J gene TRBJ2-7; possibly TRBD1 for D (6 bases). Sequencing used peripheral blood, obtained in the second trimester of pregnancy. The TCR was taken from a female donor with multiple sclerosis, enrolled in a pregnancy study. CDR3 in amino acids: CASSTGTHYEQYF. The CDR3 nucleotides read TGTGCCAGCAGCACTGGGACACACTACGAGCAGTACTTC.